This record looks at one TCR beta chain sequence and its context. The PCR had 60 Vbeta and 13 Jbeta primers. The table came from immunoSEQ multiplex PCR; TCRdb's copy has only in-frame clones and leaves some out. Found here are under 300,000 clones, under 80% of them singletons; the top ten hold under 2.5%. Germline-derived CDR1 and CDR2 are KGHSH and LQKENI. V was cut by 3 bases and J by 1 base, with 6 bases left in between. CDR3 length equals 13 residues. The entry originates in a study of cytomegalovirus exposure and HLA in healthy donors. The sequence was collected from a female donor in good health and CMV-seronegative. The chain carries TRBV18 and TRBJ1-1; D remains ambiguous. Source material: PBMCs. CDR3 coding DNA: TGTGCCAGCTCACCCCTTAAGAACACTGAAGCTTTCTTT. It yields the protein CASSPLKNTEAFF.